These 9 T cell receptor beta chains were all obtained from the same sample, sequenced in a study of cytomegalovirus exposure and HLA in healthy donors. PCR was performed using 60 Vbeta and 13 Jbeta primers. TCRdb's copy holds only in-frame clones and misses some; the assay was immunoSEQ multiplex PCR. Altogether about 160,000 clones are present, about 72% being singletons, with the ten largest covering more than 3%. Sequenced sample: PBMCs. These receptors all come from a man younger than 45 in good health and CMV-seropositive.

The chain has TRBV2 and TRBJ2-1; 8 bases align to TRBD1. CDR1 and CDR2 from the germline V gene are SNHLY and FYNNEI. CDR3 length: 13 residues. The junction had 4 bases not matched to a gene; V was cut back by 6 bases and J by 6 bases. DNA of the CDR3: TGTGCCAGCAGGGACAGGGTAGTCAATGAGCAGTTCTTC. Translation gives CASRDRVVNEQFF.

V usage is TRBV28 and J usage is TRBJ1-2; D perhaps matches TRBD1 (6 bases). Deletions cut 8 bases from V and 5 bases from J, with 18 bases between. The CDR3 loop spans 14 amino acids. Germline assignment: CDR1 MDHEN and CDR2 SYDVKM. CDR3 residues: CASGVGGGAYGYTF. The CDR3 DNA is TGTGCCAGCGGGGTAGGGGGGGGTGCGTATGGCTACACCTTC.

The table lists this clone with a count of one. The chain is built from TRBV10-3 and TRBJ2-2; 8 bases are a match to TRBD2. The germline V gene has CDR1 ENHRY and CDR2 SYGVKD. Trimming at V came to 2 bases and at J to 5 bases, leaving 4 bases not matched to a gene. The CDR3 length is 15 residues. CDR3 in DNA: TGTGCCATCAGTGAGCGGGGGGGAGGTACCGGGGAGCTGTTTTTT. It specifies CAISERGGGTGELFF.

A remark on this clone: The same CDR3 can be traced to other DNA sequences in this sample. The rearrangement uses TRBV4-1 and TRBJ2-6; D might be TRBD1 (5 bases). Trimming removed 1 base from V and 4 bases from J, with 11 bases in between. The CDR3 runs 16 residues. Germline CDR1 reads MGHRA; CDR2 reads YSYEKL. The CDR3, as DNA: TGCGCCAGCAGCCAAGGGCAGGGTGCGGGGGCCAACGTCCTGACTTTC. Protein: CASSQGQGAGANVLTF.

The chain joins TRBV19 to TRBJ1-4, with 7 bases aligning to TRBD1. V dropped 3 bases and J dropped 6; count of bases not matched to a gene: 7. Per germline, CDR1 LNHDA and CDR2 SQIVND (reference sequence). The CDR3 runs 15 residues. The CDR3 nucleotides read TGTGCCAGTAGTATTATGGGACAGACTCATGAAAAACTGTTTTTT. Its translation is CASSIMGQTHEKLFF.

In its sample, this clone was seen a few times. The chain carries TRBV4-1 and TRBJ1-1; TRBD1 is a possible D gene (5 bases). V lost 0 bases, J lost 6 bases, and 8 bases lay in between. This CDR3 comprises 13 residues. Per the germline V gene, CDR1 is MGHRA and CDR2 is YSYEKL. The CDR3 DNA sequence: TGCGCCAGCAGCCAAGAGTGGGGGGCTGAAGCTTTCTTT. It codes for CASSQEWGAEAFF.

This chain uses TRBV19 with TRBJ1-2, with 7 bases lining up with TRBD1. Germline assignment: CDR1 LNHDA and CDR2 SQIVND (reference sequence). V was pared by 7 bases and J by 4 bases, with 6 bases of the junction left unmatched. The CDR3 is made up of 13 amino acids. The CDR3, as DNA: TGTGCCAGTATCCCGACAGGGCTCTATGGCTACACCTTC. Translated: CASIPTGLYGYTF.

The rearrangement uses TRBV5-1 and TRBJ2-5; D ambiguous. The germline CDR1 and CDR2 sequences are SGHRS and YFSETQ. V was cut by 0 bases and J by 6 bases, with 12 bases left in between. This CDR3 region has 14 residues. The CDR3, as DNA: TGCGCCAGCAGCTTGGGTGGAGCCAGTCAGACCCAGTACTTC. This translates into CASSLGGASQTQYF.

This clone was seen once. The rearrangement uses TRBV7-6 and TRBJ2-7, with 9 bases aligning to TRBD1. The CDR3 runs 15 residues. The germline gives CDR1 SGHVS, CDR2 FNYEAQ. The V segment lost 5 bases and the J segment 0 bases; nucleotides outside the gene matches: 5. The CDR3 protein is CASSVGTGSSYEQYF. The CDR3 bases are TGTGCCAGCAGCGTCGGGACAGGGAGCTCCTACGAGCAGTACTTC. Drawing the rest from reference TRBV7-6 and TRBJ2-7, the complete variable domain is GAGVSQSPRYKVTKRGQDVALRCDPISGHVSLYWYRQALGQGPEFLTYFNYEAQQDKSGLPNDRFSAERPEGSISTLTIQRTEQRDSAMYRCASSVGTGSSYEQYFGPGTRLTVT.